This TCR beta chain was retrieved from a study of identifying expanded T cells in peripheral blood. Overall study results and limits: Variance in clone template counts between approximately two-week samples significantly increased with total template count across all healthy donors. Over around two and four weeks, about 15 and 19 clones changed, versus around 1.3 between replicates.

This CDR3 comprises 15 residues. J gave up 5 bases and V 0 bases, and 3 bases lay outside the gene matches. Germline values: CDR1 SGDLS, CDR2 YYNGEE. Clones were sequenced by immunoSEQ multiplex PCR, and TCRdb holds only the in-frame ones, with some missing. The repertoire consists of more than 95,000 clones, with approximately 88% occurring once and the leading ten covering less than 4%. Concerning this clone: What it recognizes is unknown.

No infections or other immune events were documented during collection. The sequenced sample consisted of blood. This chain uses TRBV9 with TRBJ1-2, with 11 bases that match TRBD1. The TCR was taken from a person between 18 and 69 years old in good health. The CDR3 DNA reads TGTGCCAGCAGCGTAGCGGACAGGGGGCCATATGGCTACACCTTC. Amino acids: CASSVADRGPYGYTF.